What follows are 9 T cell receptor beta chains derived from one specimen sequenced in a study of blood T cells in healthy people across ages. Together with a sample-barcoded 5' primer, a J-beta primer mix was included in a second PCR lasting roughly 6 to 12 cycles. TCRdb called the 5' RACE reads again in MiXCR, with one record for every CDR3 protein. The sample includes approximately 1,700,000 distinct CDR3 sequences, 30% to 40% of them seen just once. Sequenced material: blood. These receptors all come from a human donor in good health.

This clonotype came up a few times. The chain carries TRBV6-5 and TRBJ2-7; no firm D call. Germline loops: CDR1 MNHEY, CDR2 SVGAGI. The length of the CDR3 is 16 residues. Trimming left V 2 bases short and J 0 bases short, with 14 bases between. CDR3 loop: CASSYTRAVSSYEQYF. The CDR3 DNA is TGTGCCAGCAGTTACACCCGGGCAGTGAGCTCCTACGAGCAGTACTTC.

Details on this clonotype: A read error may account for a junction end that differs from germline. The chain carries TRBV4-3 and TRBJ2-7, with 9 positions matching TRBD1. Germline loops: CDR1 LGHNA, CDR2 YSLEER. The CDR3 spans 18 residues. The chain's CDR3 is CASSQDLLGTGKLVEQYF. The DNA for the CDR3 is TGCGCTAGCAGCCAAGATCTGCTCGGGACAGGGAAGCTTGTCGAGCAGTACTTC.

This sequence joins TRBV18 and TRBJ1-5; 7 bases agree with TRBD1. CDR1 and CDR2 (germline): KGHSH, LQKENI. Trimming took 5 bases from V and 5 from J; bases not matched to a gene: 3. This CDR3 region has 13 residues. The chain's CDR3 is CASSDRDDQPQHF. Written as DNA, the CDR3 is TGTGCCAGCTCAGACAGGGACGATCAGCCCCAGCATTTT.

V gene TRBV20-1 combines with J gene TRBJ1-2; 7 nucleotides agree with TRBD1. The V gene end was trimmed by 6 bases and the J gene end by 3 bases; junction bases not matched to a gene: 7. The CDR3 has 13 amino acids. The germline V gene has CDR1 DFQATT and CDR2 SNEGSKA (reference sequence). CDR3 DNA sequence: TGCAGTGCGTACAGGGGCGAGGACTATGGCTACACCTTC. It encodes CSAYRGEDYGYTF.

This clonotype has a single count. The V and J genes are TRBV3-1 and TRBJ1-4; 7 nucleotides line up with TRBD1. This CDR3 has 15 residues. The germline V gene has CDR1 LGHDT and CDR2 YNNKEL (reference sequence). V lost 5 bases and J lost 7; bases outside the gene matches: 10. The CDR3 is CASSGQRTGGEKLFF. The CDR3 DNA is TGTGCCAGCAGCGGGCAGAGGACAGGTGGTGAAAAACTGTTTTTT. Filled out from reference TRBV3-1 and TRBJ1-4, the complete variable domain reads DTAVSQTPKYLVTQMGNDKSIKCEQNLGHDTMYWYKQDSKKFLKIMFSYNNKELIINETVPNRFSPKSPDKAHLNLHINSLELGDSAVYFCASSGQRTGGEKLFFGSGTQLSVL.

This clonotype occurred a few times. The chain employs TRBV5-4 and TRBJ2-3; no clear D gene. The germline gives CDR1 SGHNT, CDR2 YYREEE (reference sequence). CDR3 size: 15 residues. With 3 bases removed from V and 0 bases from J, the gap between germline ends came to 11 bases. The DNA of the CDR3 is TGTGCCAGCAGCTCTATAGGCCTCAGCACAGATACGCAGTATTTT. Amino acids: CASSSIGLSTDTQYF.

This clonotype has more than one count but fewer than ten. The chain joins TRBV7-9 to TRBJ2-7; D uncertain. V lost 5 bases and J 2 bases, leaving 22 bases between the germline ends. This CDR3 has 17 residues. CDR1 is SEHNR and CDR2 is FQNEAQ in the germline V gene (reference sequence). The CDR3 region is CASSPQFTSQKTYEQYF. CDR3 coding DNA: TGTGCCAGCAGCCCCCAATTCACGTCACAGAAAACCTACGAGCAGTACTTC. Full variable domain (rest looked up from reference TRBV7-9 and TRBJ2-7): DTGVSQNPRHKITKRGQNVTFRCDPISEHNRLYWYRQTLGQGPEFLTYFQNEAQLEKSRLLSDRFSAERPKGSFSTLEIQRTEQGDSAMYLCASSPQFTSQKTYEQYFGPGTRLTVT.

This clonotype was counted ten times or more. This rearrangement joins TRBV9 to TRBJ2-7; the D call may be TRBD1 or TRBD2 (5 bases each). With 5 bases removed from V and 0 bases from J, the gap between germline ends came to 15 bases. Germline CDR1 and CDR2: SGDLS and YYNGEE. The CDR3 sequence is 15 residues long. CDR3 sequence (DNA): TGTGCCAGCAGTCACGGGGCGAGGAGCTCCTACGAGCAGTACTTC. Translation gives CASSHGARSSYEQYF.

In its sample, this clonotype was seen a few times. The chain is built from TRBV6-2 or TRBV6-3 and TRBJ1-6; possible D gene TRBD1, 5 bases. Trimming shortened V by 4 bases and J by 10 bases, and 11 bases separated the two germline ends. This CDR3 is built from 13 residues. Germline CDR1 is MNHEY and CDR2 is SVGEGT. The CDR3: CASSSQGGSPLHF. In DNA, the CDR3 is TGTGCCAGCAGTTCCCAGGGCGGCTCACCCCTCCACTTT.